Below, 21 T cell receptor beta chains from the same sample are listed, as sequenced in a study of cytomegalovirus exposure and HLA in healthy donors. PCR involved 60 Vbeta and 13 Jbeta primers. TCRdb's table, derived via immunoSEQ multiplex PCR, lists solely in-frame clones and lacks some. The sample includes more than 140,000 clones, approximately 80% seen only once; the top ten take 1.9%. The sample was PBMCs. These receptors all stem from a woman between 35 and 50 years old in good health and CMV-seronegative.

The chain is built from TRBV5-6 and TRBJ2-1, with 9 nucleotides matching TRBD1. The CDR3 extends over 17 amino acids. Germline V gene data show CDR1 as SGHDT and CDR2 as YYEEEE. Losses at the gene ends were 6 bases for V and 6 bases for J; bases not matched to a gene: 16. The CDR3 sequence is CASNLARPGQGSNEQFF. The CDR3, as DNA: TGTGCCAGCAACCTCGCGAGACCGGGACAGGGAAGCAATGAGCAGTTCTTC.

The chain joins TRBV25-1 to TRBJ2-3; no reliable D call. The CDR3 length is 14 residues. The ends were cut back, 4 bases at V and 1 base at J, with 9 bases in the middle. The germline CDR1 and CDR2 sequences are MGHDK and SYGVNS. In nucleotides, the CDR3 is TGTGCCAGCAGTGGGGCAGTAGGCACAGATACGCAGTATTTT. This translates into CASSGAVGTDTQYF. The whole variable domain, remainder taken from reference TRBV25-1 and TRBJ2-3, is EADIYQTPRYLVIGTGKKITLECSQTMGHDKMYWYQQDPGMELHLIHYSYGVNSTEKGDLSSESTVSRIRTEHFPLTLESARPSHTSQYLCASSGAVGTDTQYFGPGTRLTVL.

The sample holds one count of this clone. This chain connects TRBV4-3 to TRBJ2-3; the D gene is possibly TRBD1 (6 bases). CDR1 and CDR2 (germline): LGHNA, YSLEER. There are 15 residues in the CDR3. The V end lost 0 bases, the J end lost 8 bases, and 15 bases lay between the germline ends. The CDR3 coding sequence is TGCGCCAGCAGCCAAGAACAGAGGGGACAAGGTACGCAGTATTTT. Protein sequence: CASSQEQRGQGTQYF.

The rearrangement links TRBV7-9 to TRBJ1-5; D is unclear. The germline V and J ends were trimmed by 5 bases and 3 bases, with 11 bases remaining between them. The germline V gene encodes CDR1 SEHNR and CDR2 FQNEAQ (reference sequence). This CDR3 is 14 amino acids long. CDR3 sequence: CASSVSEFNQPQHF. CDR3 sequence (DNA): TGTGCCAGCAGCGTCAGCGAGTTCAATCAGCCCCAGCATTTT. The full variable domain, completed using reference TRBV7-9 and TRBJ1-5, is DTGVSQNPRHKITKRGQNVTFRCDPISEHNRLYWYRQTLGQGPEFLTYFQNEAQLEKSRLLSDRFSAERPKGSFSTLEIQRTEQGDSAMYLCASSVSEFNQPQHFGDGTRLSIL.

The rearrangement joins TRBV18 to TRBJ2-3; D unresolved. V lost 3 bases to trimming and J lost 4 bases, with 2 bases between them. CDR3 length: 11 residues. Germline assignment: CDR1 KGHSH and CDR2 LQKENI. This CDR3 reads CASSPSDTQYF. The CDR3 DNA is TGTGCCAGCTCACCCTCAGATACGCAGTATTTT.

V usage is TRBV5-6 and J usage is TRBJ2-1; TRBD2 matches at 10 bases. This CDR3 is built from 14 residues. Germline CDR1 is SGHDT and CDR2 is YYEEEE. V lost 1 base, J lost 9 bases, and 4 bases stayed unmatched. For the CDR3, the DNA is TGTGCCAGCAGCTTGTTTCTAGCGGGAGTTGAGCAGTTCTTC. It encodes CASSLFLAGVEQFF.

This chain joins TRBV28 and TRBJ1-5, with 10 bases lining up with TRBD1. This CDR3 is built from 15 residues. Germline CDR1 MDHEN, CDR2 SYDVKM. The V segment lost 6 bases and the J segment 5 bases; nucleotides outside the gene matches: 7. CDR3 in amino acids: CASSSGQGGHQPQHF. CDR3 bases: TGTGCCAGCAGCTCTGGACAGGGGGGCCATCAGCCCCAGCATTTT.

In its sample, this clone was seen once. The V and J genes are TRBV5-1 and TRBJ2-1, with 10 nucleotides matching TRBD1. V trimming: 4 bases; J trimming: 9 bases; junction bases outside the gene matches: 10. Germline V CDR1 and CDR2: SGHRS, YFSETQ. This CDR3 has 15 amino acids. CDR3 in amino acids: CASSIDRGLGGEQFF. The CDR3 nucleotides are TGCGCCAGCAGCATAGACAGGGGGCTCGGCGGTGAGCAGTTCTTC.

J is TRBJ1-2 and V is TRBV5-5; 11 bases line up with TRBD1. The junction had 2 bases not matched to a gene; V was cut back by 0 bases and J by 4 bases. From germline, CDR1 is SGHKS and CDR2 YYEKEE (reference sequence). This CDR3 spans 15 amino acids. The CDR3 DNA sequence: TGTGCCAGCAGCTTGGGGACAGGGGGCGGCTATGGCTACACCTTC. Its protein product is CASSLGTGGGYGYTF.

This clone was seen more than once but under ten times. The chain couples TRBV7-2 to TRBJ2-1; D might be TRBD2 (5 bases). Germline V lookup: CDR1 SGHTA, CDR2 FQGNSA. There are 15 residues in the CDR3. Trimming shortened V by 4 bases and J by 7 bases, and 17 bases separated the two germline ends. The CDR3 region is CASSSDYQRGNEQFF. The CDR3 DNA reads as TGTGCCAGCAGCTCAGACTACCAAAGAGGGAATGAGCAGTTCTTC.

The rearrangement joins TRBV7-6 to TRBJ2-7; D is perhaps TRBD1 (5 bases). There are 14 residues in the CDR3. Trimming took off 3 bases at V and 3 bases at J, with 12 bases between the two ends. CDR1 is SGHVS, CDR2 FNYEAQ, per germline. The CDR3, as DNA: TGTGCCAGCAGCTTGTGGGAACAGGTCTACGAGCAGTACTTC. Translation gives CASSLWEQVYEQYF.

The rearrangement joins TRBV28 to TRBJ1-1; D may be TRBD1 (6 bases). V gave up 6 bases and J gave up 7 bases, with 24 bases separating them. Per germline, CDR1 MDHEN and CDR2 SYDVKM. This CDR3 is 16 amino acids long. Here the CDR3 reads CASRKQILRGVDEAFF. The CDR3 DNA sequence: TGTGCCAGCAGAAAACAAATCCTCAGGGGAGTCGATGAAGCTTTCTTT.

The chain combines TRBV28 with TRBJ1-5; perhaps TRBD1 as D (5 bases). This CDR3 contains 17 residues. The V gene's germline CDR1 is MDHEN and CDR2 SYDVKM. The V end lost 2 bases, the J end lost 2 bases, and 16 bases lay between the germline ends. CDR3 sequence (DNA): TGTGCCAGCAGTTTAAGGGGATTTGGGCCTCGCAATCAGCCCCAGCATTTT. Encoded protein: CASSLRGFGPRNQPQHF.

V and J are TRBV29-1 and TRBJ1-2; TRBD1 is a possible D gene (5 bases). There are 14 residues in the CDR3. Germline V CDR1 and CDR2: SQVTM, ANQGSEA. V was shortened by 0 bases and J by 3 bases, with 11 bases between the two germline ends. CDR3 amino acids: CSVEDLQGDYGYTF. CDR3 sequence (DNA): TGCAGCGTTGAAGATCTTCAAGGGGACTATGGCTACACCTTC.

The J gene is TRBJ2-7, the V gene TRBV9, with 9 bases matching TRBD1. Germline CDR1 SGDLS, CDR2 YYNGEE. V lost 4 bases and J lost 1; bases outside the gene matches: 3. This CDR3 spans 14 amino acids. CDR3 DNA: TGTGCCAGCAGCAAGGGACAGGGATCCTACGAGCAGTACTTC. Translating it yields CASSKGQGSYEQYF.

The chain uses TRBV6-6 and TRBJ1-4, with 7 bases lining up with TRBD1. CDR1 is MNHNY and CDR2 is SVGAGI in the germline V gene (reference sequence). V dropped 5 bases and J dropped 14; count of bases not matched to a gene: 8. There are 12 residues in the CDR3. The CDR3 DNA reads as TGTGCCAGCAGTCCGCGGACAGGTACGCTGTTTTTT. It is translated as CASSPRTGTLFF.

CDR3 in DNA: TGTGCCAGCAGCTTACCTCGCGGCGGGACAGGGGGCACAGATACGCAGTATTTT. This translates into CASSLPRGGTGGTDTQYF. The chain has TRBV11-2 and TRBJ2-3; 10 nucleotides line up with TRBD1. J lost 1 base, V lost 2 bases, and 9 bases had no gene match. CDR3 size: 18 residues. Germline V CDR1 and CDR2: SGHAT, FQNNGV.

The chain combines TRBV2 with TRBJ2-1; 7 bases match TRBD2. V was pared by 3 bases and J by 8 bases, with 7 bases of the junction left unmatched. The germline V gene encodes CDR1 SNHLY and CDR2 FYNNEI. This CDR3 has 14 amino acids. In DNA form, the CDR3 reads TGTGCCAGCAGTGAGTTGCTAGCGGAAGATGAGCAGTTCTTC. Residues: CASSELLAEDEQFF.

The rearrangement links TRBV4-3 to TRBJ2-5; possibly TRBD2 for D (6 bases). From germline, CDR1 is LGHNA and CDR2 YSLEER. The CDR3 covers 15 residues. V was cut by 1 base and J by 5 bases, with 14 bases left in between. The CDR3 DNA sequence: TGCGCCAGCAGCCAAGGAACTGTTGGGGGGGAGACCCAGTACTTC. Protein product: CASSQGTVGGETQYF.

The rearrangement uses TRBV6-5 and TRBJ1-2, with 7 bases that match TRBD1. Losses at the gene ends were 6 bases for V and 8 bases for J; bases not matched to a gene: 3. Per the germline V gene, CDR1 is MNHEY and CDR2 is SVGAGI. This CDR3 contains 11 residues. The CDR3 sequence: CASSLDRGYTF. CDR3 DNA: TGTGCCAGCAGCCTGGACAGGGGCTACACCTTC.

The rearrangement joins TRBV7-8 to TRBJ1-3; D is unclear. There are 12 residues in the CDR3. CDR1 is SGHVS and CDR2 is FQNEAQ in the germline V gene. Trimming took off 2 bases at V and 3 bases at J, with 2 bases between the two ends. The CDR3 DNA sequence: TGTGCCAGCAGCTTACTTGGAAACACCATATATTTT. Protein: CASSLLGNTIYF.